This T cell receptor beta chain came from a study of shared clonotypes between healthy human individuals. Background on the study: Each donor's CD4 naive and CD4 memory cells filled three plates apiece, CD8 naive two, and CD8 memory one.

Sequenced by immunoSEQ multiplex PCR; TCRdb stores in-frame clones only, minus some. The sample yields some 2.1 million clones, 85% to 95% seen once. This clone was picked up many times. The target antigen is unknown. Germline trimming cut 2 bases from V and 3 bases from J; bases unmatched to any gene: 3. The CDR3 consists of 16 residues. Germline CDR1 reads SGHNT; CDR2 reads YYREEE (reference sequence). Study findings and constraints: Investigators collected only blood, and repertoires in tissues likely differ. Naive CD4 clonotypes overlapped across a few donors at roughly 5.1%. Large depth notwithstanding, sorted-subset sequencing proved incomplete by rarefaction.

The sequenced sample was naive CD4+ T cells sorted from blood. Stated subset: CD45RA+ positively selected. V gene TRBV5-4 combines with J gene TRBJ1-6; 9 bases map to TRBD1. The origin of this receptor is a man aged 18 to 30 in good health. In DNA form, the CDR3 reads TGTGCCAGCAGCTTATTGACAGGGGGCTATAATTCACCCCTCCACTTT. Protein sequence: CASSLLTGGYNSPLHF. The variable domain in full, completed from reference TRBV5-4 and TRBJ1-6, reads ETGVTQSPTHLIKTRGQQVTLRCSSQSGHNTVSWYQQALGQGPQFIFQYYREEENGRGNFPPRFSGLQFPNYSSELNVNALELDDSALYLCASSLLTGGYNSPLHFGNGTRLTVT.